The 30 T cell receptor beta chains given below trace back to one sample, sequenced in a study of Graves' ophthalmopathy and Graves' hyperthyroidism. Transcripts of RNA were the source for amplifying TCR beta CDR3 regions. The workflow started with a first-round RT-PCR run with HTBI primers and then moved on to a second-round multiplex PCR. TCRdb reprocessed the multiplex PCR reads via MiXCR and lists one record per CDR3 protein. The sample lists 1 million to 1.3 million distinct CDR3 sequences; roughly two fifths were seen once. Input material: peripheral blood or thyroid tissue (not recorded which). The receptor set was obtained from an adult man with Graves' hyperthyroidism.

This clonotype was picked up many times. The CDR3: CASSLAQTGRNTEAFF. The CDR3 region has the DNA TGTGCCAGCAGCTTAGCGCAGACAGGTAGAAACACTGAAGCTTTCTTT. The rearrangement joins TRBV7-9 to TRBJ1-1; D may be TRBD1 (6 bases). This CDR3 spans 16 amino acids. Germline V lookup: CDR1 SEHNR, CDR2 FQNEAQ (reference sequence). The ends were cut back, 0 bases at V and 2 bases at J, with 13 bases in the middle.

There are many counts of this clonotype. The chain recombines TRBV5-4 with TRBJ1-3; D is undetermined. The germline V gene encodes CDR1 SGHNT and CDR2 YYREEE (reference sequence). Trimming removed 2 bases from V and 1 base from J, with 13 bases in between. CDR3 length equals 16 residues. CDR3 DNA sequence: TGTGCCAGCAGCTTTGGAGCACAACATTCTGGAAACACCATATATTTT. Translation: CASSFGAQHSGNTIYF.

The table lists this clonotype with many counts. CDR3 in amino acids: CASSFPPGAGDLNTEAFF. The CDR3, as DNA: TGTGCCAGCAGCTTTCCGCCCGGGGCAGGGGACTTGAACACTGAAGCTTTCTTT. The genes are TRBV7-6 and TRBJ1-1; TRBD1 is a possible D gene (6 bases). V was pared by 3 bases and J by 0 bases, with 20 bases between. The CDR3 is 18 amino acids. Germline CDR1 and CDR2: SGHVS and FNYEAQ.

This chain connects TRBV6-4 to TRBJ1-1; 7 bases agree with TRBD1. CDR1 MRHNA and CDR2 SNTAGT come from the germline V gene. This CDR3 region has 13 residues. After removal of 2 bases from V and 5 bases from J, the junction contained 2 bases not matched to a gene. In DNA, the CDR3 is TGTGCCAGCAGTGACAGGGGGCCGACTGAAGCTTTCTTT. Translating gives CASSDRGPTEAFF.

The J gene is TRBJ2-7, the V gene TRBV7-2; D perhaps matches TRBD1 (6 bases). V lost 6 bases and J 2 bases, leaving 17 bases between the germline ends. The CDR3 is 15 amino acids. Germline-derived CDR1 and CDR2 are SGHTA and FQGNSA. This chain's CDR3 is CASSYSAGAPYEQYF. The CDR3 DNA reads TGTGCCAGCAGTTACTCGGCAGGGGCCCCCTACGAGCAGTACTTC.

V is TRBV7-2 and J is TRBJ2-2; D is possibly TRBD2 (6 bases). The CDR3 loop spans 15 amino acids. The germline gives CDR1 SGHTA, CDR2 FQGNSA. V dropped 2 bases and J dropped 6 bases, with 13 bases sitting between them. In DNA, the CDR3 is TGTGCCAGCAGCTTATGGCGGGACGGTTCCGGGGAGCTGTTTTTT. It is translated as CASSLWRDGSGELFF.

This clonotype was seen a few times. This chain links TRBV12-3 or TRBV12-4 with TRBJ1-1; 7 positions agree with TRBD1. The trim removed 3 bases at V and 11 bases at J, leaving 6 bases unmatched. This CDR3 is 12 amino acids long. CDR3 amino acids: CASSLGDRDAFF. The CDR3 coding sequence is TGTGCCAGCAGTTTGGGAGACAGGGATGCTTTCTTT.

The chain joins TRBV9 to TRBJ1-6; D is undetermined. The CDR3 covers 16 residues. The germline V and J ends were trimmed by 4 bases and 0 bases, with 11 bases remaining between them. Germline V gene lookup returns CDR1 SGDLS and CDR2 YYNGEE. The CDR3 here is CASSQEPNSYNSPLHF. CDR3 nucleotides: TGTGCCAGCAGCCAGGAGCCTAACTCCTATAATTCACCCCTCCACTTT.

This clonotype was found a few times. A read error may produce the germline difference seen at one junction end. The chain is built from TRBV7-3 and TRBJ1-3; D gene ambiguous. This CDR3 contains 14 residues. Looked up from germline, CDR1 is SGHTA and CDR2 is FQGTGA. DNA of the CDR3: TGCGCCAGCAGCCAAGGCCATGGGGGAAACACCATATATTTT. Its protein product is CASSQGHGGNTIYF.

The rearrangement links TRBV5-6 to TRBJ1-5, with 11 positions matching TRBD1. The CDR3 is made up of 17 amino acids. Germline lookup yields CDR1 SGHDT and CDR2 YYEEEE. The ends lost 4 bases at V and 3 bases at J; junction bases unmatched: 9. DNA of the CDR3: TGTGCCAGCAGCCGAGACAGGACAGGGGGCTTCAATCAGCCCCAGCATTTT. Encoded protein: CASSRDRTGGFNQPQHF. The full variable domain, in which reference TRBV5-6 and TRBJ1-5 provide the parts outside the CDR3, is DAGVTQSPTHLIKTRGQQVTLRCSPKSGHDTVSWYQQALGQGPQFIFQYYEEEERQRGNFPDRFSGHQFPNYSSELNVNALLLGDSALYLCASSRDRTGGFNQPQHFGDGTRLSIL.

The chain uses TRBV7-2 and TRBJ2-5; the match to TRBD1 covers 7 bases. Germline V gene data show CDR1 as SGHTA and CDR2 as FQGNSA. This CDR3 has 14 residues. Trimming cost V 7 bases and J 4 bases; bases outside gene matches: 9. The CDR3 nucleotides are TGTGCCAGCACCTCTCCGCCAGGGGGAGAGACCCAGTACTTC. This gives the protein CASTSPPGGETQYF.

This clonotype was picked up many times. The chain employs TRBV13 and TRBJ2-7; no firm D call. Per the germline V gene, CDR1 is PRHDT and CDR2 is FYEKMQ (reference sequence). Trimming pared 5 bases from V and 2 bases from J, leaving 13 bases between. The CDR3 spans 14 residues. CDR3 in DNA: TGTGCCAGCAGCCTGGAAACAAGAGCCTACGAGCAGTACTTC. It specifies CASSLETRAYEQYF.

V usage is TRBV7-9 and J usage is TRBJ1-1, with D unclear. The CDR3 is 15 amino acids. The germline CDR1 and CDR2 sequences are SEHNR and FQNEAQ (reference sequence). Trimming took off 4 bases at V and 1 base at J, with 13 bases between the two ends. CDR3: CASSSAPGGNTEAFF. The CDR3 DNA follows: TGTGCCAGCAGCTCCGCCCCAGGCGGGAACACTGAAGCTTTCTTT.

The chain carries TRBV10-2 and TRBJ1-6; 9 bases fit TRBD1. CDR3 length: 14 residues. Germline V gives CDR1 WSHSY, CDR2 SAAADI. Losses at the gene ends were 6 bases for V and 10 bases for J; bases not matched to a gene: 7. The DNA for the CDR3 is TGCGCCAGCAGAGCGGGACAGGGAGACTCACCCCTCCACTTT. Amino acid sequence: CASRAGQGDSPLHF.

This sequence joins TRBV19 and TRBJ2-2; 7 bases map to TRBD1. The CDR3 runs 16 residues. Trimming removed 6 bases from V and 1 base from J; junction bases left unmatched: 8. CDR1 is LNHDA, CDR2 SQIVND, per germline (reference sequence). In nucleotides, the CDR3 is TGTGCCAGTAGACGCACCGGGACAGAGAACACCGGGGAGCTGTTTTTT. Its protein product is CASRRTGTENTGELFF.

On this clonotype itself: A read error may explain this, as a much larger clone is one base away. The chain combines TRBV7-8 with TRBJ2-5; the D is unclear. Germline V gives CDR1 SGHVS, CDR2 FQNEAQ. CDR3 size: 15 residues. The V and J ends lost 5 bases and 3 bases respectively, with 16 bases between them. The CDR3 coding sequence is TGTGCCAGCAGCCCAACGCTACTGAGGAAAGAGACCCAGTACTTC. Translating gives CASSPTLLRKETQYF.

The rearrangement links TRBV20-1 to TRBJ2-5, with TRBD2 matching over 7 bases. Losses at the gene ends were 4 bases for V and 13 bases for J; bases not matched to a gene: 15. The length of the CDR3 is 13 residues. Germline CDR1 is DFQATT and CDR2 is SNEGSKA (reference sequence). This chain's CDR3 is CSATRTGLAAMYF. DNA of the CDR3: TGCAGTGCTACACGGACCGGTCTAGCGGCTATGTACTTC.

This clonotype has a count of ten or more. The chain is built from TRBV29-1 and TRBJ2-5; D not certain. Germline assignment: CDR1 SQVTM and CDR2 ANQGSEA. CDR3 length equals 13 residues. The CDR3 loop reads CSGVWGMRETQYF. The CDR3 nucleotides are TGCAGTGGCGTGTGGGGAATGAGAGAGACCCAGTACTTC.

The CDR3 region is CASSETSGGWTDTQYF. Written as DNA, the CDR3 is TGTGCCAGCAGTGAGACTAGCGGGGGGTGGACAGATACGCAGTATTTT. This chain joins TRBV25-1 and TRBJ2-3, with 13 nucleotides matching TRBD2. CDR1 and CDR2 from the germline V gene are MGHDK and SYGVNS. J lost 3 bases, V lost 3 bases, and 3 bases had no gene match. The CDR3 spans 16 residues.

The chain joins TRBV5-5 to TRBJ2-5; unclear D gene. Trimming cost V 0 bases and J 4 bases, with 13 bases left between them. Germline V gives CDR1 SGHKS, CDR2 YYEKEE (reference sequence). The CDR3 is 15 amino acids. CDR3 loop: CASSLGGSPVETQYF. CDR3 in DNA: TGTGCCAGCAGCTTGGGCGGCTCCCCGGTAGAGACCCAGTACTTC.

This clonotype was detected ten times or more. An end of the junction does not agree with germline; a read error may underlie this. The CDR3: CASSQGQLNTEAFF. The DNA for the CDR3 is TGTGCCAGCAGCCAGGGACAACTGAACACTGAAGCTTTCTTT. The chain employs TRBV4-1 and TRBJ1-1; the D gene is possibly TRBD1 (6 bases). The CDR3 extends over 14 amino acids. Germline CDR1 and CDR2: MGHRA and YSYEKL.

This clonotype was seen at least ten times. This chain connects TRBV6-5 to TRBJ1-1, with D perhaps TRBD1 (6 bases). Germline V lookup: CDR1 MNHEY, CDR2 SVGAGI. This CDR3 is built from 16 residues. Trimming took off 5 bases at V and 3 bases at J, with 19 bases between the two ends. The CDR3 nucleotides read TGTGCCAGCAGTGCGGACAGAGAAGGTTGGGACACTGAAGCTTTCTTT. Translated, it gives CASSADREGWDTEAFF.

This clonotype was found once. The chain links TRBV20-1 to TRBJ2-7; no definite D call. V dropped 1 base and J dropped 3 bases, with 7 bases sitting between them. Per germline, CDR1 DFQATT and CDR2 SNEGSKA (reference sequence). The CDR3 extends over 12 amino acids. The CDR3 spells CSARVGNYEQYF. The CDR3 region has the DNA TGCAGTGCTAGAGTGGGCAACTACGAGCAGTACTTC.

Note on this clonotype: This may stem from a read error, because a much larger clone lies one nucleotide away. The chain employs TRBV7-9 and TRBJ1-4; D unclear. Trimming took 3 bases from V and 0 from J, leaving 8 bases between them. This CDR3 comprises 15 residues. Germline V gene data show CDR1 as SEHNR and CDR2 as FQNEAQ (reference sequence). The CDR3 here is CASSFVPATNEKLFF. The CDR3 bases are TGTGCCAGCAGCTTCGTCCCAGCAACTAATGAAAAACTGTTTTTT.

This clonotype was seen a few times. This sequence joins TRBV2 and TRBJ1-2; D not certain. Germline V CDR1 and CDR2: SNHLY, FYNNEI. The CDR3 totals 12 residues. Trimming took off 1 base at V and 6 bases at J, with 6 bases between the two ends. The CDR3 nucleotides are TGTGCCAGCAGTGAAGGACCGAATGGCTACACCTTC. As protein: CASSEGPNGYTF.

The chain couples TRBV6-1 to TRBJ2-2; D is possibly TRBD2 (5 bases). V was pared by 5 bases and J by 3 bases, with 16 bases between. This CDR3 has 16 amino acids. CDR1 MNHNS and CDR2 SASEGT come from the germline V gene. CDR3 bases: TGTGCCAGCAGTTACTCTAGCATTGAATACACCGGGGAGCTGTTTTTT. Residues: CASSYSSIEYTGELFF.

This clonotype has a count of ten or more. The chain links TRBV5-1 to TRBJ2-2; TRBD1 might be the D (6 bases). Germline V gives CDR1 SGHRS, CDR2 YFSETQ. Trimming stripped 4 bases from V and 6 bases from J, with 13 bases between. The CDR3 contains 14 residues. This chain's CDR3 is CASSVTGGPGELFF. CDR3 DNA: TGCGCCAGCAGCGTGACAGGTGGTCCCGGGGAGCTGTTTTTT.

The chain carries TRBV2 and TRBJ1-2; 8 bases agree with TRBD1. CDR3 length: 14 amino acids. The ends lost 8 bases at V and 2 bases at J; junction bases unmatched: 7. Germline loops: CDR1 SNHLY, CDR2 FYNNEI. CDR3 loop: CASSRTGLNYGYTF. In nucleotides, the CDR3 is TGTGCCAGCTCACGGACAGGGCTCAACTATGGCTACACCTTC.

This clonotype was recorded once. The CDR3 DNA reads TGTGCCAGCAGCGCGACCCCCGGCAGGGACTATGGCTACACCTTC. Translation: CASSATPGRDYGYTF. The chain links TRBV6-1 to TRBJ1-2; perhaps TRBD1 as D (5 bases). In germline, CDR1 is MNHNS, CDR2 SASEGT. V was trimmed by 6 bases and J by 3 bases, leaving 17 bases between them. The CDR3 is 15 amino acids.

This clonotype appeared many times. The chain employs TRBV2 and TRBJ2-7; TRBD1 matches 12 bases. The CDR3 contains 16 residues. Germline CDR1 is SNHLY and CDR2 is FYNNEI. The V and J ends lost 6 bases and 2 bases, in that order; junction bases with no gene match: 8. CDR3: CASSLGDRGPTYEQYF. The CDR3 DNA follows: TGTGCCAGCAGCTTGGGGGACAGGGGGCCCACCTACGAGCAGTACTTC.